Listed below are T cell receptor beta chains from one sample, sequenced in a study of beta chain features in type 1 diabetes. TCRdb keeps only in-frame clones here, not all; method: immunoSEQ multiplex PCR. Of 300,000 to 350,000 clones detected, approximately 9.7% appear once; the ten largest clones hold 0.9% to 1.1%. The sample consisted of central memory CD4+ T cells from blood. These receptors came from a man younger than 45 with type 1 diabetes. The CDR3 runs from the conserved cysteine through the conserved F or W. The D gene is left open where the match is weak. Clone size is given for some rows only: seen once, a few or many times, or a class if the clone is expanded.

clone_size j_call v_call d_call cdr3_nt cdr3_aa
few TRBJ2-5 TRBV19 TRBD2 TGTGCCAGTAGTATTAGCGGGGGGGCTTTTGGAGAGACCCAGTACTTC CASSISGGAFGETQYF
many TRBJ2-1 TRBV7-9 NA TGTGCCAGCAGCTTTTCAGGGGCGTACAATGAGCAGTTCTTC CASSFSGAYNEQFF
few TRBJ1-1 TRBV5-4 NA TGTGCCAGCAGCGGCGGCCAGGGCAGAGTCAACACTGAAGCTTTCTTT CASSGGQGRVNTEAFF
few TRBJ2-7 TRBV19 NA TGTGCCAGTAGTATCTCTTGGCAGGCCTACGAGCAGTACTTC CASSISWQAYEQYF
NA TRBJ1-5 TRBV19 TRBD1 TGTGCCAGCAGACCCGGACAGGGATCAGCGTACCAGCCCCAGCATTTT CASRPGQGSAYQPQHF
NA TRBJ2-3 TRBV9 NA TGTGCCAGCAGCGTGCGCCTCTCGGGAGATACGCAGTATTTT CASSVRLSGDTQYF
few TRBJ2-7 TRBV5-1 NA TGCGCCAGCAGCTTGGCCGGACAGTCCTACGAGCAGTACTTC CASSLAGQSYEQYF
few TRBJ1-1 TRBV6-5 NA TGTGCCAGCAGTCCACTATTAACACCTGGGGCTGAAGCTTTCTTT CASSPLLTPGAEAFF
NA TRBJ2-3 TRBV7-9 NA TGTGCCAGCAGCCTAAACCACGGGGGTTATAGTACAGATACGCAGTATTTT CASSLNHGGYSTDTQYF
NA TRBJ1-2 TRBV6-6 NA TGTGCCAGCAGTAATCCACAGGGTTGGGGTGGCTACACCTTC CASSNPQGWGGYTF
few TRBJ2-7 TRBV4-2 TRBD2 TGTGCCAGCAGCCCCGGCAGCGGGGGCTCCTACGAGCAGTACTTC CASSPGSGGSYEQYF
few TRBJ2-5 TRBV18 NA TGTGCCAGCTCACCTCGAGGGAATCGGGCCCAAGAGACCCAGTACTTC CASSPRGNRAQETQYF
few TRBJ2-3 TRBV9 TRBD2 TGTGCCAGCAGCCCCGGGACTAGCGCCTCCACAGATACGCAGTATTTT CASSPGTSASTDTQYF
few TRBJ1-1 TRBV19 NA TGTGCCATACCGGGCCCGGGGGCTTTCTTT CAIPGPGAFF
few TRBJ2-3 TRBV9 NA TGTGCCAGCAGCGTAGATCGGGGAAGCACAGATACGCAGTATTTT CASSVDRGSTDTQYF
NA TRBJ2-6 TRBV5-6 NA TGTGCCAGCAGCTTCTACTCTGGGGCCAACGTCCTGACTTTC CASSFYSGANVLTF
NA TRBJ2-3 TRBV11-3 TRBD2 TGTGCCAGCAGCATCGGGACTAGCGGGACGACAGATACGCAGTATTTT CASSIGTSGTTDTQYF
few TRBJ2-4 TRBV6-6 NA TGTGCCAGCCTCCCCGAGGCGGATGGCGGGGACATTCAGTACTTC CASLPEADGGDIQYF
few TRBJ2-7 TRBV4-1 TRBD1 TGCGCCAGCAGCCAAGCCGGGTTGGGACAGGGGACTTACGAGCAGTACTTC CASSQAGLGQGTYEQYF
few TRBJ2-5 TRBV7-2 TRBD1 TGTGCCAGCAGCTCCCAGGGGGCAGGCTTCCTCCAAGAGACCCAGTACTTC CASSSQGAGFLQETQYF
few TRBJ2-3 TRBV28 TRBD1 TGTGCCAGCAGTCGTCGGACAGGGGTAACAGATACGCAGTATTTT CASSRRTGVTDTQYF
NA TRBJ2-5 TRBV13 TRBD2 TGTGCCAGCAAGTCCGGCACCAGCGGGGGACGGCAAGAGACCCAGTACTTC CASKSGTSGGRQETQYF
NA TRBJ2-2 TRBV11-2 NA TGTGCCAGCAGCTCTACAGGGACGAACACCGGGGAGCTGTTTTTT CASSSTGTNTGELFF
NA TRBJ2-7 TRBV28 NA TGTGCCAGCAGTTACGCCTACGAGCAGTACTTC CASSYAYEQYF
NA TRBJ2-2 TRBV7-6 NA TGTGCCAGCAGCTTGGATAGGCTGAACACCGGGGAGCTGTTTTTT CASSLDRLNTGELFF
few TRBJ1-2 TRBV6-5 NA TGTGCCAGCAGCATCCAGGGGCGGCACTATGGCTACACCTTC CASSIQGRHYGYTF
few TRBJ2-3 TRBV10-3 NA TGTGCCATCAGTGATCCGCTAGGTACGGGCACAGATACGCAGTATTTT CAISDPLGTGTDTQYF
NA TRBJ2-5 TRBV30 NA TGTGCCTGGAGGGGGGGCTACGAGACCCAGTACTTC CAWRGGYETQYF
NA TRBJ2-5 TRBV9 TRBD2 TGTGCCAGCAGCGTAGCAGCGGGGGGGCGGGAGACCCAGTACTTC CASSVAAGGRETQYF
NA TRBJ2-5 TRBV27 NA TGTGCCAGCAGTTCCTTGGGGGAGACCCAGTACTTC CASSSLGETQYF
few TRBJ1-3 TRBV30 TRBD1 TGTGCCTGGACCATGAACAGGGGGCAAAGAAACACCATATATTTT CAWTMNRGQRNTIYF
NA TRBJ1-2 TRBV20-1 NA TGCAGTGCTAGTCAAACTGGGGGCTACACCTTC CSASQTGGYTF
few TRBJ2-2 TRBV18 NA TGTGCCAGCTCACCTAGGTTAGGTGATCAAAACACCGGGGAGCTGTTTTTT CASSPRLGDQNTGELFF
NA TRBJ2-5 TRBV6-6 NA TGTGCCAGCAGTGGACACCCACAAGAGACCCAGTACTTC CASSGHPQETQYF
few TRBJ2-2 TRBV19 NA TGTGCCAGTAGTATAGCCCCAGGGCAAAACACCGGGGAGCTGTTTTTT CASSIAPGQNTGELFF
many TRBJ2-7 TRBV19 NA TGTGCCAGTACACCTGGGACCTCCAGCTACGAGCAGTACTTC CASTPGTSSYEQYF
NA TRBJ2-7 TRBV7-2 NA TGTGCCAGCAGCTTGAGGGGTCTATCCCTCTACGAGCAGTACTTC CASSLRGLSLYEQYF
NA TRBJ2-7 TRBV29-1 TRBD1 TGCAGCGTCACTCCCAGGACAGGGGGCAACGAGCAGTACTTC CSVTPRTGGNEQYF
NA TRBJ1-1 TRBV29-1 NA TGCAGCGTTGCCTCGGGGGCTGAAGCTTTCTTT CSVASGAEAFF
few TRBJ2-5 TRBV7-2 TRBD2 TGTGCCAGCAGCTTAGTCGGTAGCGGGGGGGCCGTGGAGACCCAGTACTTC CASSLVGSGGAVETQYF
few TRBJ1-2 TRBV6-1 TRBD1 TGTGCCAGCAGTCTCCTGACAGGGCCCTATGGCTACACCTTC CASSLLTGPYGYTF
NA TRBJ1-1 TRBV7-8 TRBD1 TGTGCCAGCAGCTTAGACAGGGGGCGCGAAGCTTTCTTT CASSLDRGREAFF